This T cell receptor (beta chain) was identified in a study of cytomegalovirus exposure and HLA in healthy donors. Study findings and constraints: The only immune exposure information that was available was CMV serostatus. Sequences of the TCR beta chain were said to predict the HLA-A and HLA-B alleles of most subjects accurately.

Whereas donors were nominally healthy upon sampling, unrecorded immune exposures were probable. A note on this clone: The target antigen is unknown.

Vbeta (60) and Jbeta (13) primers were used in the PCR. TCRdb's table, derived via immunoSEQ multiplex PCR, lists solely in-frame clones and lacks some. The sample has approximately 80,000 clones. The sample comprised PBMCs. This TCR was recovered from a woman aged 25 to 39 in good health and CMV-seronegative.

CDR3 DNA: TGCGCCAGCAGTCCTAGGGACAGGGGGAGCAATGAGCAGTTCTTC. Protein: CASSPRDRGSNEQFF. The chain is built from TRBV10-1 and TRBJ2-1, with 11 bases identical to TRBD1. CDR3 length equals 15 residues. After removal of 5 bases from V and 6 bases from J, the junction contained 6 bases not matched to a gene. Germline V lookup: CDR1 WNHNN, CDR2 SYGVQD (reference sequence).